Below, one TCR beta chain is given with its context. What it binds is unknown. Investigators spread the genomic DNA of each subset evenly over several immunoSEQ plates. Sorted-subset replicate PCR reactions were performed with about 210 ng DNA, corresponding to tens of thousands of T cell genomes. Measured with immunoSEQ multiplex PCR; TCRdb has only the in-frame clones, and not every one. The table records some 1 million clones, about 76% of them present only once. The data belong to a study of shared clonotypes between healthy human individuals. Across the study: Donors had three CD4 naive, three CD4 memory, two CD8 naive and one CD8 memory plate apiece.

Germline loops: CDR1 SGHNT, CDR2 YYREEE (reference sequence). Trimming took 0 bases from V and 4 from J, leaving 10 bases between them. CDR3 length: 14 residues. Whole-study results and caveats: In general, naive subsets displayed greater estimated richness than memory subsets did.

The chain couples TRBV5-4 to TRBJ1-2; D might be TRBD1 (5 bases). Sequenced material: memory CD4+ T cells sorted from blood. Subset indicated: CD45RA-negative fraction. The origin of this receptor is a man aged 18 to 30 in good health. CDR3 protein: CASSLGGNSYGYTF. CDR3 bases: TGTGCCAGCAGCTTGGGGGGGAACTCCTATGGCTACACCTTC.